This T cell receptor (beta chain) was sequenced during a study of CD8 T cells in ankylosing spondylitis. It was by quantitative 5'-RACE with molecular barcodes that TCR beta libraries were made. Each CDR3 protein gets one entry after TCRdb re-called the 5' RACE reads with MiXCR. The profile covers hundreds of thousands of distinct CDR3 sequences, with 20% appearing a single time and roughly 7.4% taken by the ten largest. This clonotype was observed a handful of times. Its antigen is as yet unknown. CDR1 and CDR2 (germline): SGHTA, FQGNSA. V lost 5 bases and J 3 bases, leaving 14 bases between the germline ends. This CDR3 is 15 amino acids long. Study-wide points: Blood from ankylosing spondylitis patients appeared to carry a characteristic eight-variant TCR beta motif. Clones linked to disease were reported to show significant enrichment in matched ankylosing spondylitis synovial fluid. Previously reported in reactive arthritis synovial fluid and blood were some of the motif variants.

The V call is TRBV7-2, the J call TRBJ2-4; no definite D call. Sequences were obtained from blood, either unsorted or a sorted T cell fraction (not recorded which). The sequence was obtained from a male donor with ankylosing spondylitis or in good health (not recorded which). CDR3 region: CASSPPGSNKNIQYF. The CDR3 nucleotides read TGTGCCAGCAGCCCCCCCGGCAGCAACAAAAACATTCAGTACTTC.